A selection of T cell receptor beta chains follows, all from one sample in a study of technical replicates of blood from several donors. Generated by immunoSEQ multiplex PCR, the TCRdb table keeps only in-frame clones and is missing some. This sample has under 100,000 clones; 85% to 95% occur once, and the top ten carry around 0.3%. The source material was T cells isolated from PBMCs. The receptors stem from a human donor in good health. The CDR3 runs from the conserved cysteine through the conserved F or W. D genes are given only for firm matches. Rows may omit the clone size; those that give it use once, few, many or a size class.

j_call,clone_size,v_call,d_call,cdr3_aa,cdr3_nt
TRBJ2-7,-,TRBV11-2,-,CASSLRGQVIYEQYF,TGTGCCAGCAGCTTGAGAGGGCAGGTTATCTACGAGCAGTACTTC
TRBJ1-2,-,TRBV6-5,TRBD1,CASSFRQGYGYTF,TGTGCCAGCAGTTTTCGACAGGGGTACGGCTACACCTTC
TRBJ1-2,-,TRBV19,-,CASSIGAGPIWGYTF,TGTGCCAGTAGTATAGGGGCGGGACCTATTTGGGGCTACACCTTC
TRBJ2-7,-,TRBV19,TRBD1,CASSMGGTGLAEQYF,TGTGCCAGTAGTATGGGCGGGACAGGGCTCGCCGAGCAGTACTTC
TRBJ1-5,-,TRBV6-6,-,CASAEFSSNQPQHF,TGTGCCAGCGCAGAGTTTAGCTCCAATCAGCCCCAGCATTTT
TRBJ2-7,-,TRBV28,TRBD1,CASKGGGTGKDEQYF,TGTGCCAGCAAGGGAGGGGGGACAGGGAAAGACGAGCAGTACTTC
TRBJ2-2,-,TRBV9,-,CASSVFYSGNTGELFF,TGTGCCAGCAGCGTATTTTATAGCGGGAACACCGGGGAGCTGTTTTTT
TRBJ1-5,-,TRBV4-2,-,CASSQERRDQPQHF,TGTGCCAGCAGCCAAGAACGGCGGGATCAGCCCCAGCATTTT
TRBJ1-6,-,TRBV6-5,-,CASSRTPFFPLHF,TGTGCCAGCAGCCGAACTCCCTTTTTCCCCCTCCACTTT
TRBJ2-3,-,TRBV7-2,TRBD2,CASSFGAGGPSSTDTQYF,TGTGCCAGCAGCTTCGGGGCGGGAGGGCCCTCTAGCACAGATACGCAGTATTTT
TRBJ1-1,-,TRBV19,-,CASSIIRGTGHQNTEAFF,TGTGCCAGTAGTATTATTAGGGGGACGGGACATCAGAACACTGAAGCTTTCTTT
TRBJ2-7,-,TRBV30,-,CAWTMAGSGQYF,TGTGCCTGGACCATGGCGGGTAGCGGGCAGTACTTC
TRBJ2-7,-,TRBV30,TRBD1,CAWRPGQLLYEQYF,TGTGCCTGGAGGCCGGGACAGTTACTTTACGAGCAGTACTTC
TRBJ2-1,once,TRBV19,TRBD2,CASSIDHLAGVTNEQFF,TGTGCCAGTAGTATAGATCACCTAGCGGGAGTAACAAATGAGCAGTTCTTC
TRBJ1-1,few,TRBV6-6,-,CASSLDSPEAFF,TGTGCCAGCAGCCTTGACAGCCCTGAGGCTTTCTTT
TRBJ1-1,-,TRBV10-3,TRBD1,CAISDPSGGPPFF,TGTGCCATCAGTGATCCGTCAGGGGGCCCGCCTTTCTTT
TRBJ2-1,-,TRBV5-4,TRBD1,CASSFQGDHYNEQFF,TGTGCCAGCAGCTTCCAGGGGGATCACTACAATGAGCAGTTCTTC
TRBJ1-2,-,TRBV19,-,CASSIGEQYKEDYGYTF,TGTGCCAGTAGTATAGGGGAACAGTACAAGGAGGACTATGGCTACACCTTC
TRBJ2-1,-,TRBV11-2,-,CASSLVEVNEQFF,TGTGCCAGCAGCTTAGTAGAAGTCAATGAGCAGTTCTTC
TRBJ1-2,few,TRBV4-2,TRBD1,CASSQVDRGFRGVDGYTF,TGTGCCAGCAGCCAAGTGGACAGGGGATTCAGGGGGGTGGATGGCTACACCTTC
TRBJ1-2,-,TRBV6-6,TRBD1,CASSFRRQGGYGYTF,TGTGCCAGCAGTTTCAGGCGACAGGGTGGCTATGGCTACACCTTC
TRBJ1-1,-,TRBV28,-,CASSLMALDTEAFF,TGTGCCAGCAGTTTAATGGCCCTCGACACTGAAGCTTTCTTT
TRBJ2-7,-,TRBV28,TRBD1,CASSLTGTYEQYF,TGTGCCAGCAGCCTGACAGGGACCTACGAGCAGTACTTC
TRBJ1-1,few,TRBV15,-,CATNTGFWVTEAFF,TGTGCCACCAACACAGGGTTCTGGGTGACTGAAGCTTTCTTT
TRBJ2-1,-,TRBV11-2,-,CASSPTTGISYNEQFF,TGTGCCAGCAGCCCCACGACAGGAATTTCCTACAATGAGCAGTTCTTC